The 27 T cell receptor beta chains reported below all come from one sample, sequenced in a study of technical replicates of blood from several donors (dated by TCRdb to about 2017). Library preparation employed the immunoSEQ multiplex PCR assay. The table was pulled from immuneACCESS by TCRdb, which kept in-frame rearrangements only. Such tables lose some clones; where checked, under half of the loss comes from unresolved V genes, and the rest has no known cause. Present in this sample are some 85,000 clones, around 94% of which were seen just once. 0.3% to 0.45% of the sample rests with the top ten. The sequenced material came from T cells isolated from PBMCs. The receptors originated from a human donor in good health.

This clone was seen just once. This sequence joins TRBV2 and TRBJ1-2; TRBD1 matches at 8 bases. V gave up 7 bases and J gave up 7 bases; unmatched junction bases: 8. The CDR3 has 13 amino acids. Germline lookup yields CDR1 SNHLY and CDR2 FYNNEI. CDR3 sequence: CASKQGVLSGYTF. In DNA, the CDR3 is TGTGCCAGCAAACAGGGGGTACTCTCTGGCTACACCTTC.

Only one count was recorded for this clone. The rearrangement links TRBV5-6 to TRBJ2-7; possible D gene TRBD1, 5 bases. Germline loops: CDR1 SGHDT, CDR2 YYEEEE. The V gene lost 0 bases and the J gene lost 5 bases, with 9 bases spanning the gap. The length of the CDR3 is 13 residues. The CDR3 loop is CASSLVQVHEQYF. In nucleotides, the CDR3 is TGTGCCAGCAGCTTGGTACAGGTCCACGAGCAGTACTTC.

The chain is built from TRBV5-1 and TRBJ2-1; tentative D call: TRBD2 (6 bases). V lost 0 bases to trimming and J lost 5 bases, with 18 bases between them. Germline CDR1 is SGHRS and CDR2 is YFSETQ. The CDR3 has 17 amino acids. CDR3 nucleotides: TGCGCCAGCAGCTTGGCCACTGGGGGGACCTTAAACAATGAGCAGTTCTTC. It encodes CASSLATGGTLNNEQFF.

The V and J genes are TRBV29-1 and TRBJ2-7; the match to TRBD2 covers 7 bases. Germline trimming cut 3 bases from V and 4 bases from J; bases unmatched to any gene: 3. CDR3 size: 12 residues. Germline loops: CDR1 SQVTM, CDR2 ANQGSEA. The CDR3 here is CSVEGGTYEQYF. In nucleotides, the CDR3 is TGCAGCGTTGAGGGGGGGACTTACGAGCAGTACTTC.

This rearrangement joins TRBV4-1 to TRBJ2-7; possible D gene TRBD1, 5 bases. The V gene's germline CDR1 is MGHRA and CDR2 YSYEKL. V lost 2 bases and J lost 4, with 12 bases in between. The CDR3 spans 14 residues. CDR3 DNA sequence: TGCGCCAGCAGCCAACAGGGTCCGGGTTACGAGCAGTACTTC. Translation: CASSQQGPGYEQYF.

V and J are TRBV7-6 and TRBJ2-1, with TRBD2 matching 9 bases. V was clipped by 5 bases and J by 13 bases; unmatched bases: 9. The germline gives CDR1 SGHVS, CDR2 FNYEAQ. This CDR3 region has 13 residues. CDR3 amino acids: CASSRSGSLEQFF. The CDR3 DNA follows: TGTGCCAGCAGCCGTAGCGGGAGTCTTGAACAGTTCTTC.

The J gene is TRBJ1-5, the V gene TRBV27, with 8 bases matching TRBD1. Trimming at V came to 1 base and at J to 6 bases, leaving 8 bases not matched to a gene. Germline V gene lookup returns CDR1 MNHEY and CDR2 SMNVEV (reference sequence). This CDR3 region has 16 residues. The CDR3 nucleotides are TGTGCCAGCAGTTTATGGGGACAGGCAGTGGGTCAGCCCCAGCATTTT. Its protein product is CASSLWGQAVGQPQHF.

The genes are TRBV27 and TRBJ2-7; D is ambiguous. CDR3 length equals 11 residues. Germline CDR1 is MNHEY and CDR2 is SMNVEV (reference sequence). Between the trimmed V and J ends, which lost 3 bases and 4 bases, there was a span of 4 bases. CDR3 in amino acids: CASSFGYEQYF. CDR3 coding DNA: TGTGCCAGCAGTTTCGGTTACGAGCAGTACTTC.

This chain joins TRBV6-6 and TRBJ2-7; D not resolved. Germline loops: CDR1 MNHNY, CDR2 SVGAGI (reference sequence). V dropped 5 bases and J dropped 4 bases, with 9 bases sitting between them. This CDR3 is built from 12 residues. The CDR3 nucleotides read TGTGCCAGCAGTCGAACAGAATACGAGCAGTACTTC. Its protein product is CASSRTEYEQYF.

The genes are TRBV28 and TRBJ2-7; 8 bases are shared with TRBD1. The germline gives CDR1 MDHEN, CDR2 SYDVKM. Trimming cost V 3 bases and J 7 bases; bases outside gene matches: 11. There are 15 residues in the CDR3. The CDR3 DNA reads TGTGCCAGCAGTTTGTCAGGGGGCGGTTCCCGAGAGCAGTACTTC. Translation: CASSLSGGGSREQYF.

This clone has just one count. The chain couples TRBV27 to TRBJ1-2; TRBD1 agrees at 7 bases. J lost 6 bases, V lost 2 bases, and 3 bases had no gene match. The CDR3 contains 13 residues. CDR1 is MNHEY, CDR2 SMNVEV, per germline (reference sequence). The CDR3 nucleotides are TGTGCCAGCAGTTTAGACAGGGCTCATGGCTACACCTTC. Protein: CASSLDRAHGYTF.

V and J are TRBV19 and TRBJ2-2; 9 bases match TRBD1. Germline assignment: CDR1 LNHDA and CDR2 SQIVND (reference sequence). V lost 5 bases and J lost 10; bases outside the gene matches: 14. The CDR3 is 16 amino acids. CDR3 nucleotide sequence: TGTGCCAGTAGTGCCCACAGGGGGCGAAGAGTAGAGGAGCTGTTTTTT. This translates into CASSAHRGRRVEELFF.

This rearrangement joins TRBV5-1 to TRBJ1-1; TRBD1 might be the D (5 bases). The CDR3 runs to 13 residues. Per germline, CDR1 SGHRS and CDR2 YFSETQ. V was shortened by 4 bases and J by 5 bases, with 12 bases between the two germline ends. The CDR3 sequence is CASSLSGRTEAFF. The DNA for the CDR3 is TGCGCCAGCAGCCTTTCAGGGAGGACTGAAGCTTTCTTT.

In regard to this clone: One end of the junction does not line up with germline, which may come from a read error. The rearrangement joins TRBV6-5 to TRBJ2-1; D is ambiguous. CDR1 and CDR2 from the germline V gene are MNHEY and SVGAGI. CDR3 length: 14 residues. The CDR3 here is CASSYSSSSNEQFF. Here the CDR3 DNA reads TGTGCCAGCAGTTACTCGAGCTCCTCCAATGAGCAGTTCTTC.

The chain is built from TRBV7-2 and TRBJ1-5; D is uncertain. The germline gives CDR1 SGHTA, CDR2 FQGNSA. CDR3 length equals 12 residues. V was pared by 5 bases and J by 9 bases, with 11 bases between. The DNA of the CDR3 is TGTGCCAGCAGCCAGGTTTTAGGGCCCCAGCATTTT. Translating it yields CASSQVLGPQHF.

This CDR3 is CASSLISQAGLTYNEQFF. CDR3 nucleotides: TGTGCCAGCAGCTTAATATCCCAAGCGGGGCTTACCTACAATGAGCAGTTCTTC. V and J are TRBV7-3 and TRBJ2-1, with 7 bases matching TRBD2. With V trimmed by 1 base and J by 2 bases, 11 bases remained unmatched. Germline V gene sequence: CDR1 SGHTA, CDR2 FQGTGA. The CDR3 covers 18 residues.

The V call is TRBV15, the J call TRBJ1-2; the D gene is possibly TRBD1 (6 bases). Trimming took 0 bases from V and 6 from J, leaving 11 bases between them. Germline CDR1 LNHNV, CDR2 YYDKDF (reference sequence). This CDR3 is 14 amino acids long. The CDR3 reads CATSREVRGDGYTF. CDR3 DNA: TGTGCCACCAGCAGAGAGGTCAGGGGTGATGGCTACACCTTC.

J is TRBJ2-2 and V is TRBV7-2; tentative D call: TRBD2 (6 bases). The germline CDR1 and CDR2 sequences are SGHTA and FQGNSA. Trimming removed 5 bases from V and 0 bases from J, with 13 bases in between. The CDR3 is made up of 16 amino acids. The CDR3 DNA sequence: TGTGCCAGCAGCCGCGGGACCGCTACGAACACCGGGGAGCTGTTTTTT. This translates into CASSRGTATNTGELFF.

In its sample, this clone was seen once. The V gene is TRBV28, the J gene TRBJ1-1; possible D gene TRBD1, 5 bases. Deletions cut 5 bases from V and 1 base from J, with 11 bases between. The CDR3 is 14 amino acids. Germline V gene data show CDR1 as MDHEN and CDR2 as SYDVKM. CDR3 loop: CASSISDRNTEAFF. CDR3 DNA: TGTGCCAGCAGTATCTCTGACAGGAACACTGAAGCTTTCTTT.

The chain is built from TRBV2 and TRBJ2-1; D remains unclear. Trimming removed 0 bases from V and 4 bases from J, with 7 bases in between. Germline V gives CDR1 SNHLY, CDR2 FYNNEI. The CDR3 is 14 amino acids. This CDR3 reads CASSEASRYNEQFF. The CDR3 bases are TGTGCCAGCAGTGAAGCATCTAGGTACAATGAGCAGTTCTTC.

The chain joins TRBV6-5 to TRBJ2-7; the D gene is possibly TRBD2 (6 bases). With 2 bases removed from V and 3 bases from J, the gap between germline ends came to 14 bases. The CDR3 runs to 15 residues. Germline assignment: CDR1 MNHEY and CDR2 SVGAGI. For the CDR3, the DNA is TGTGCCAGCAGTTACAACGGGAGAATAGGCTACGAGCAGTACTTC. The encoded protein is CASSYNGRIGYEQYF.

The chain has TRBV6-5 and TRBJ1-1; TRBD1 might be the D (6 bases). This CDR3 spans 15 amino acids. Germline values: CDR1 MNHEY, CDR2 SVGAGI. V was shortened by 7 bases and J by 1 base, with 16 bases between the two germline ends. CDR3 in amino acids: CASIDFRGENTEAFF. CDR3 coding DNA: TGTGCCAGCATCGACTTCAGGGGAGAGAACACTGAAGCTTTCTTT.

This chain uses TRBV11-3 with TRBJ1-1; D call uncertain. Germline CDR1 and CDR2: SGHNT and YENEEA. The V end was cut by 0 bases, the J end by 0 bases, with 8 bases between. The CDR3 runs to 15 residues. Written as DNA, the CDR3 is TGTGCCAGCAGCTTAGATGGGCAGATGAACACTGAAGCTTTCTTT. Translation: CASSLDGQMNTEAFF.

This sequence joins TRBV13 and TRBJ2-3; TRBD1 matches 7 bases. This CDR3 spans 17 amino acids. V shed 5 bases and J 0 bases; nucleotides not matched to a gene: 11. Per the germline V gene, CDR1 is PRHDT and CDR2 is FYEKMQ (reference sequence). The CDR3 loop is CASSPPEGATSTDTQYF. The CDR3 DNA follows: TGTGCCAGCAGCCCCCCAGAGGGGGCAACTAGCACAGATACGCAGTATTTT.

The V and J genes are TRBV5-6 and TRBJ2-3; maybe TRBD2 (5 bases). V dropped 0 bases and J dropped 1 base, with 6 bases sitting between them. The CDR3 runs 14 residues. Per the germline V gene, CDR1 is SGHDT and CDR2 is YYEEEE. CDR3: CASSLAGGTDTQYF. The CDR3, as DNA: TGTGCCAGCAGCTTGGCCGGGGGCACAGATACGCAGTATTTT.

V usage is TRBV11-3 and J usage is TRBJ1-2; D ambiguous. V lost 0 bases to trimming and J lost 7 bases, with 12 bases between them. This CDR3 comprises 14 residues. CDR1 is SGHNT and CDR2 is YENEEA in the germline V gene. CDR3 bases: TGTGCCAGCAGCTTAGATCCAGGTGTTCCTGGCTACACCTTC. Translation gives CASSLDPGVPGYTF.

The chain is built from TRBV5-1 and TRBJ1-1, with 9 bases identical to TRBD1. There are 16 residues in the CDR3. Germline lookup yields CDR1 SGHRS and CDR2 YFSETQ. V gave up 5 bases and J gave up 5 bases; unmatched junction bases: 13. CDR3 in DNA: TGCGCCAGCAGTCCGCAATACAGGGGGCTCAAGACTGAAGCTTTCTTT. Residues: CASSPQYRGLKTEAFF. Using reference TRBV5-1 and TRBJ1-1 for the parts outside the CDR3, the full variable domain is KAGVTQTPRYLIKTRGQQVTLSCSPISGHRSVSWYQQTPGQGLQFLFEYFSETQRNKGNFPGRFSGRQFSNSRSEMNVSTLELGDSALYLCASSPQYRGLKTEAFFGQGTRLTVV.